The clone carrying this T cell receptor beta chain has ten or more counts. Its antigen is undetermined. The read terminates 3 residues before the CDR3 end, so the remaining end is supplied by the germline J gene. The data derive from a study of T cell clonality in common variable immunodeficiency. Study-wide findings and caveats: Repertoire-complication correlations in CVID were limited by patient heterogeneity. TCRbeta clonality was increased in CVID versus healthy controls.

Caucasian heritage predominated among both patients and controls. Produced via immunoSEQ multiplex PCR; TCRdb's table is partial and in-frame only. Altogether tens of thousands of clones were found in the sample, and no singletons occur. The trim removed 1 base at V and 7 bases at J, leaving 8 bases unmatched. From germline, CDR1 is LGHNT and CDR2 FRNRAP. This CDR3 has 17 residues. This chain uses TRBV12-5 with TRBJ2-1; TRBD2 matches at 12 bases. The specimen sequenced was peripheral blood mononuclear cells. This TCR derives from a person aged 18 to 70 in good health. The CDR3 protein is CASGLASGRAIKNEQFF. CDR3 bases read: TGTGCTAGTGGTTTGGCTAGCGGGAGGGCCATTAAGAATGAG.